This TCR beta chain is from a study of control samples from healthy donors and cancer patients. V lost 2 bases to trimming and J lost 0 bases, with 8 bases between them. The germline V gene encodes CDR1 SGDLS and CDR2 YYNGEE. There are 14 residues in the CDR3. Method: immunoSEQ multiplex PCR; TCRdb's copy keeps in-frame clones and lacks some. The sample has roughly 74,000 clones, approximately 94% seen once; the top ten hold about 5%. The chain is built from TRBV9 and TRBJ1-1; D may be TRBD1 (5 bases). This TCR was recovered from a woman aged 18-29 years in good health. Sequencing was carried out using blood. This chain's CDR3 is CASSVGVMNTEAFF. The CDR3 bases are TGTGCCAGCAGCGTGGGGGTCATGAACACTGAAGCTTTCTTT. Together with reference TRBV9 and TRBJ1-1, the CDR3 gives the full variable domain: DSGVTQTPKHLITATGQRVTLRCSPRSGDLSVYWYQQSLDQGLQFLIQYYNGEERAKGNILERFSAQQFPDLHSELNLSSLELGDSALYFCASSVGVMNTEAFFGQGTRLTVV.